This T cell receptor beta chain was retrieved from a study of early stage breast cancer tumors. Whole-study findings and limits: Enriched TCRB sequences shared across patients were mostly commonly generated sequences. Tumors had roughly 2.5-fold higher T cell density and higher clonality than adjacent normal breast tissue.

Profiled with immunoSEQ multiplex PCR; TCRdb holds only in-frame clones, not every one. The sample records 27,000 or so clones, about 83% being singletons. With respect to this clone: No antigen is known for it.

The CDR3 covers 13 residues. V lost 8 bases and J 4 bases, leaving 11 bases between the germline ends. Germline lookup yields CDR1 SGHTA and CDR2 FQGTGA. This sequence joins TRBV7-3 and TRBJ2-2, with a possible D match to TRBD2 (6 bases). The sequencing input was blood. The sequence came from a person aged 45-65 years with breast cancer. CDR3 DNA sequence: TGTGCCAGCTCCGGCGGGGCCACCGGGGAGCTGTTTTTT. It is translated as CASSGGATGELFF.